This T cell receptor beta chain was captured by sequencing in a study of T cells in Graves' hyperthyroidism and ophthalmopathy. Study-wide results and caveats: Blood samples included most of the expanded thyroid clonotypes exceeding 0.001. Through a model of 13 V-J features, ophthalmopathy was separated from stable hyperthyroidism.

At least ten counts were recorded for this clonotype. What it binds is unknown. TCR beta CDR3 regions were amplified from RNA. The primer set for the first-round RT-PCR of the TCR CDR3 was HTBI. TCRdb re-analysed the multiplex PCR reads in MiXCR, keeping a single row per CDR3 protein. In the table there are 660,000 or so distinct CDR3 sequences, 20% of which are singletons. This receptor was taken from a man younger than 45 with Graves' ophthalmopathy. Sequenced material: blood.

CDR3 sequence (DNA): TGTGCCAGCAGTAGTATGTCCTACAATGAGCAGTTCTTC. Translated, it gives CASSSMSYNEQFF. The rearrangement joins TRBV7-2 to TRBJ2-1; D is unresolved. CDR3 length: 13 amino acids. V was pared by 6 bases and J by 1 base, with 7 bases between. CDR1 and CDR2 from the germline V gene are SGHTA and FQGNSA.